What follows are 15 T cell receptor beta chains derived from one specimen sequenced in a study of blood T cell repertoires in COVID-19. Sequencing was performed with immunoSEQ multiplex PCR; in TCRdb, only in-frame clones are kept and a portion is missing. The sample includes 300,000 to 400,000 clones, roughly 90% of them seen just once. The sequenced sample was PBMCs or T cells enriched from blood (not recorded which). These receptors all come from a woman aged 25 to 39 who had been exposed to COVID-19.

This clone occurred once. The chain has TRBV28 and TRBJ2-3; TRBD2 agrees at 8 bases. Germline V gene sequence: CDR1 MDHEN, CDR2 SYDVKM. V dropped 11 bases and J dropped 4; count of bases not matched to a gene: 5. CDR3 length equals 12 residues. CDR3 sequence reads: CAARGGADTQYF. DNA for the CDR3: TGTGCCGCCCGGGGGGGGGCAGATACGCAGTATTTT. The full variable domain, with the rest looked up from reference TRBV28 and TRBJ2-3, is DVKVTQSSRYLVKRTGEKVFLECVQDMDHENMFWYRQDPGLGLRLIYFSYDVKMKEKGDIPEGYSVSREKKERFSLILESASTNQTSMYLCAARGGADTQYFGPGTRLTVL.

The chain employs TRBV2 and TRBJ2-1; 12 bases are shared with TRBD2. J gave up 10 bases and V 5 bases, and 12 bases lay outside the gene matches. The germline V gene encodes CDR1 SNHLY and CDR2 FYNNEI. The CDR3 is 16 residues long. The CDR3 is CASSKLAGGSMREQFF. For the CDR3, the DNA is TGTGCCAGCAGTAAACTAGCGGGGGGTTCGATGAGGGAGCAGTTCTTC. Using reference TRBV2 and TRBJ2-1 for the parts outside the CDR3, the full variable domain is EPEVTQTPSHQVTQMGQEVILRCVPISNHLYFYWYRQILGQKVEFLVSFYNNEISEKSEIFDDQFSVERPDGSNFTLKIRSTKLEDSAMYFCASSKLAGGSMREQFFGPGTRLTVL.

This chain connects TRBV4-2 to TRBJ2-7, with TRBD1 matching 10 bases. This CDR3 has 15 amino acids. Germline lookup yields CDR1 LGHNA and CDR2 YNFKEQ. Germline trimming cut 2 bases from V and 2 bases from J; bases unmatched to any gene: 3. The CDR3 region has the DNA TGTGCCAGCAGCCAAACAGGACAGGGGGCCTACGAGCAGTACTTC. As protein: CASSQTGQGAYEQYF.

The gene calls are TRBV4-3 and TRBJ1-1; perhaps TRBD1 as D (5 bases). CDR1 and CDR2 (germline): LGHNA, YSLEER. The length of the CDR3 is 17 residues. V lost 0 bases to trimming and J lost 0 bases, with 14 bases between them. CDR3: CASSQDTRVTMNTEAFF. Written as DNA, the CDR3 is TGCGCCAGCAGCCAAGATACCAGGGTCACAATGAACACTGAAGCTTTCTTT.

The V gene is TRBV19, the J gene TRBJ1-1; possible D gene TRBD1, 5 bases. Germline V lookup: CDR1 LNHDA, CDR2 SQIVND (reference sequence). With 2 bases removed from V and 5 bases from J, the gap between germline ends came to 12 bases. The CDR3 runs 14 residues. The CDR3 DNA follows: TGTGCCAGTAGTATACCTGGCAGGGCTACTGAAGCTTTCTTT. The encoded protein is CASSIPGRATEAFF.

V usage is TRBV3-1 (or the pseudogene TRBV3-2) and J usage is TRBJ1-2; possibly TRBD1 for D (5 bases). The V gene's germline CDR1 is LGHDT and CDR2 YNNKEL (reference sequence). Trimming left V 0 bases short and J 7 bases short, with 15 bases between. The length of the CDR3 is 15 residues. The CDR3: CASSQDTQGWSGYTF. The CDR3, as DNA: TGTGCCAGCAGCCAAGATACCCAGGGTTGGAGTGGCTACACCTTC.

The rearrangement joins TRBV18 to TRBJ2-5; possible D gene TRBD2, 5 bases. The V and J ends lost 7 bases and 5 bases respectively, with 14 bases between them. This CDR3 comprises 13 residues. CDR1 KGHSH and CDR2 LQKENI come from the germline V gene. CDR3 amino acids: CASFTPRGETQYF. The CDR3 DNA reads as TGTGCCAGCTTCACCCCCCGCGGGGAGACCCAGTACTTC.

This chain joins TRBV11-2 and TRBJ1-1, with TRBD1 as a possible D gene (6 bases). The V and J ends lost 0 bases and 1 base respectively, with 15 bases between them. Per the germline V gene, CDR1 is SGHAT and CDR2 is FQNNGV. The CDR3 runs 17 residues. The CDR3 loop is CASSLDLHREGNTEAFF. CDR3 in DNA: TGTGCCAGCAGCTTAGACCTCCACAGGGAAGGGAACACTGAAGCTTTCTTT.

This chain joins TRBV4-2 and TRBJ2-1; TRBD2 aligns across 12 bases. Trimming removed 1 base from V and 7 bases from J; junction bases left unmatched: 8. This CDR3 is built from 17 residues. CDR1 and CDR2 from the germline V gene are LGHNA and YNFKEQ. The CDR3 spells CASSQGPLAGGQNEQFF. For the CDR3, the DNA is TGTGCCAGCAGCCAAGGCCCTCTAGCGGGGGGGCAAAATGAGCAGTTCTTC.

The chain recombines TRBV13 with TRBJ1-2; TRBD1 aligns across 8 bases. Germline trimming cut 2 bases from V and 5 bases from J; bases unmatched to any gene: 13. Germline V gene sequence: CDR1 PRHDT, CDR2 FYEKMQ (reference sequence). The CDR3 length is 17 residues. The CDR3 DNA reads as TGTGCCAGCAGCTTAAACCCCGCAGGGGGCTCAGTTTATGGCTACACCTTC. Its protein product is CASSLNPAGGSVYGYTF.

V gene TRBV3-1 (or the pseudogene TRBV3-2) combines with J gene TRBJ2-7, with no clear D. Germline V gene sequence: CDR1 LGHDT, CDR2 YNNKEL (reference sequence). Between the trimmed V and J ends, which lost 1 base and 7 bases, there was a span of 11 bases. The CDR3 runs 13 residues. CDR3 region: CASSQGRVAEQYF. CDR3 sequence (DNA): TGTGCCAGCAGCCAAGGTCGGGTGGCAGAGCAGTACTTC.

CDR3 amino acids: CASSYSTVDTEAFF. The DNA of the CDR3 is TGTGCCAGCAGTTACTCGACTGTCGACACTGAAGCTTTCTTT. This chain joins TRBV6-5 and TRBJ1-1; D unresolved. This CDR3 contains 14 residues. Germline CDR1 and CDR2: MNHEY and SVGAGI. The V and J ends lost 0 bases and 3 bases respectively, with 8 bases between them.

V usage is TRBV21-1 and J usage is TRBJ2-7; the listed D gene, TRBD1, was not tested against the DNA. TRBV21-1 is assigned pseudogene status. There are 17 residues in the CDR3. The CDR3 is CASSKGFGGQGSYEQYF. The CDR3 region has the DNA TGTGCCAGCAGCAAAGGATTTGGGGGACAGGGCTCCTACGAGCAGTACTTC.

The chain combines TRBV5-1 with TRBJ2-7; maybe TRBD1 (6 bases). Trimming shortened V by 4 bases and J by 5 bases, and 10 bases separated the two germline ends. CDR3 size: 12 residues. Germline CDR1 reads SGHRS; CDR2 reads YFSETQ. The CDR3 reads CASSRDRNEQYF. The CDR3 DNA sequence: TGCGCCAGCAGCCGCGACAGGAACGAGCAGTACTTC. Full variable domain (missing parts from reference TRBV5-1 and TRBJ2-7): KAGVTQTPRYLIKTRGQQVTLSCSPISGHRSVSWYQQTPGQGLQFLFEYFSETQRNKGNFPGRFSGRQFSNSRSEMNVSTLELGDSALYLCASSRDRNEQYFGPGTRLTVT.

CDR3: CASSYRPGPQETQYF. Here the CDR3 DNA reads TGTGCCAGCAGCTATCGACCAGGGCCCCAAGAGACCCAGTACTTC. J is TRBJ2-5 and V is TRBV14, with D possibly TRBD1 on 5 matching bases. Germline CDR1 SGHDN, CDR2 FVKESK. Trimming removed 5 bases from V and 1 base from J, with 14 bases in between. The CDR3 is 15 residues long.